One and the same sample provided the 29 T cell receptor beta chains below, sequenced in a study of Ad26.COV2.S vaccination and SARS-CoV-2 variants (dated by TCRdb to the early 2020s). Library generation was performed with the immunoSEQ multiplex PCR assay. What TCRdb holds here is the immuneACCESS table cut down to in-frame rearrangements. Part of the clones is not present; checked against another copy, under half of the missing clones reflect an unresolved V gene, and the others are unexplained. The sample profile shows 350,000 to 500,000 clones; about nine tenths of them were found once. The top ten constitute about 4.4% of the sample. The intended sense of this specimen's treatment or condition label: approximately 18 received Ad26.COV2.S at low or high dose, single or two shots; roughly five received placebo; per-sample allocation not given. Repertoires of vaccine and placebo recipients were sequenced from samples taken on day 63 after the first injection.

The sample here was peripheral blood, taken in a trial of Ad26.COV2.S vaccine versus placebo. The receptor source for this set is a person between 18 and 65 years old who received the Ad26.COV2.S COVID-19 vaccine or a placebo.

The V call is TRBV4-2, the J call TRBJ2-3; no clear D gene. The CDR3 extends over 14 amino acids. V lost 4 bases and J 6 bases, leaving 14 bases between the germline ends. Germline-derived CDR1 and CDR2 are LGHNA and YNFKEQ. Written as DNA, the CDR3 is TGTGCCAGCAGCCCCGGAACTTTTTCCGATACGCAGTATTTT. Protein product: CASSPGTFSDTQYF.

The chain is built from TRBV5-1 and TRBJ2-4, with TRBD1 matching over 7 bases. Germline CDR1 reads SGHRS; CDR2 reads YFSETQ. V was pared by 4 bases and J by 8 bases, with 12 bases of the junction left unmatched. This CDR3 is 15 amino acids long. The DNA of the CDR3 is TGCGCCAGCAGCCCGGCAACAGGGGATATACACATTCAGTACTTC. It codes for CASSPATGDIHIQYF.

This CDR3 reads CASGTDTQYF. In DNA form, the CDR3 reads TGTGCCAGCGGGACAGATACGCAGTATTTT. V is TRBV9 and J is TRBJ2-3; no reliable D call. Between the trimmed V and J ends, which lost 7 bases and 3 bases, there was a span of 3 bases. CDR3 length: 10 amino acids. Germline CDR1 reads SGDLS; CDR2 reads YYNGEE.

Here the CDR3 DNA reads TGTGCCAGCAGTCGCCGGGAACAAGAGACCCAGTACTTC. Its protein is CASSRREQETQYF. V usage is TRBV27 and J usage is TRBJ2-5, with D perhaps TRBD2 (5 bases). Per the germline V gene, CDR1 is MNHEY and CDR2 is SMNVEV (reference sequence). V dropped 5 bases and J dropped 2 bases, with 9 bases sitting between them. The length of the CDR3 is 13 residues.

The J gene is TRBJ1-6, the V gene TRBV2; D not certain. The germline CDR1 and CDR2 sequences are SNHLY and FYNNEI. V was shortened by 0 bases and J by 4 bases, with 13 bases between the two germline ends. This CDR3 is built from 17 residues. CDR3 loop: CASSEALRDQYNSPLHF. The CDR3 nucleotides read TGTGCCAGCAGTGAAGCGCTAAGGGATCAGTATAATTCACCCCTCCACTTT.

J is TRBJ1-1 and V is TRBV12-3 or TRBV12-4, with 7 bases aligning to TRBD1. Trimming removed 5 bases from V and 11 bases from J; junction bases left unmatched: 8. The CDR3 contains 12 residues. CDR3 in DNA: TGTGCCAGCAGTGACAGGGTGAGGTTGGCTTTCTTT. Amino acid sequence: CASSDRVRLAFF.

This clone was seen more than once but under ten times. The V and J genes are TRBV7-2 and TRBJ2-7; TRBD2 agrees at 7 bases. In germline, CDR1 is SGHTA, CDR2 FQGNSA. The CDR3 sequence is 15 residues long. The ends lost 5 bases at V and 5 bases at J; junction bases unmatched: 12. The CDR3 DNA follows: TGTGCCAGCAGCCCCCCCGGACTAGAGGGTGACGAGCAGTACTTC. The encoded protein is CASSPPGLEGDEQYF. Full variable domain (missing parts from reference TRBV7-2 and TRBJ2-7): GAGVSQSPSNKVTEKGKDVELRCDPISGHTALYWYRQSLGQGLEFLIYFQGNSAPDKSGLPSDRFSAERTGGSVSTLTIQRTQQEDSAVYLCASSPPGLEGDEQYFGPGTRLTVT.

This clone was observed once. This chain links TRBV28 with TRBJ1-1; 8 bases fit TRBD1. V lost 3 bases, J lost 1 base, and 7 bases stayed unmatched. The CDR3 length is 16 residues. Germline V gives CDR1 MDHEN, CDR2 SYDVKM. The CDR3: CASSLGRGRGNTEAFF. The CDR3 bases are TGTGCCAGCAGTTTGGGCAGGGGGCGAGGGAACACTGAAGCTTTCTTT.

For this clone: Other DNA variants within this sample encode the same CDR3. V and J are TRBV5-6 and TRBJ1-3; D is unclear. This CDR3 spans 14 amino acids. Trimming removed 0 bases from V and 0 bases from J, with 4 bases in between. Per the germline V gene, CDR1 is SGHDT and CDR2 is YYEEEE. DNA for the CDR3: TGTGCCAGCAGCTTGGGGAGCTCTGGAAACACCATATATTTT. Its translation is CASSLGSSGNTIYF.

This chain connects TRBV19 to TRBJ1-4; 7 nucleotides agree with TRBD1. The CDR3 is 14 residues long. V trimming: 8 bases; J trimming: 10 bases; junction bases outside the gene matches: 13. Germline CDR1 LNHDA, CDR2 SQIVND (reference sequence). The CDR3 DNA reads TGTGCCAGTGAGACTCGGGACAGCCAGGGAAAACTGTTTTTT. It codes for CASETRDSQGKLFF. Combining the CDR3 with reference TRBV19 and TRBJ1-4 gives the whole variable domain DGGITQSPKYLFRKEGQNVTLSCEQNLNHDAMYWYRQDPGQGLRLIYYSQIVNDFQKGDIAEGYSVSREKKESFPLTVTSAQKNPTAFYLCASETRDSQGKLFFGSGTQLSVL.

The chain recombines TRBV20-1 with TRBJ1-5; D possibly corresponds to TRBD1 (5 bases). Trimming removed 3 bases from V and 2 bases from J, with 8 bases in between. The CDR3 is 13 residues long. Germline V lookup: CDR1 DFQATT, CDR2 SNEGSKA (reference sequence). CDR3 protein: CSASLQGNQPQHF. CDR3 nucleotide sequence: TGCAGTGCTAGTTTACAGGGCAATCAGCCCCAGCATTTT.

This clone was detected only once. The chain has TRBV13 and TRBJ2-5; D possibly corresponds to TRBD1 (7 bases). Germline assignment: CDR1 PRHDT and CDR2 FYEKMQ (reference sequence). V lost 5 bases to trimming and J lost 4 bases, with 8 bases between them. The CDR3 runs 12 residues. The chain's CDR3 is CASSQGGETQYF. CDR3 coding DNA: TGTGCCAGCAGCCAGGGGGGAGAGACCCAGTACTTC.

This clone has just one count. The chain has TRBV18 and TRBJ2-7; 9 bases fit TRBD1. Germline CDR1 and CDR2: KGHSH and LQKENI. There are 16 residues in the CDR3. J lost 1 base, V lost 3 bases, and 7 bases had no gene match. The CDR3 region is CASSPLGTGTSYEQYF. The CDR3 DNA follows: TGTGCCAGCTCACCTCTGGGGACAGGGACGTCCTACGAGCAGTACTTC.

The gene calls are TRBV11-2 and TRBJ1-4; D gene unclear. Germline values: CDR1 SGHAT, CDR2 FQNNGV. The V and J ends lost 3 bases and 2 bases respectively, with 4 bases between them. The CDR3 is 13 residues long. CDR3 amino acids: CASSFSTNEKLFF. The CDR3, as DNA: TGTGCCAGCAGCTTCTCCACTAATGAAAAACTGTTTTTT. The full variable domain, its missing parts supplied by reference TRBV11-2 and TRBJ1-4, is EAGVAQSPRYKIIEKRQSVAFWCNPISGHATLYWYQQILGQGPKLLIQFQNNGVVDDSQLPKDRFSAERLKGVDSTLKIQPAKLEDSAVYLCASSFSTNEKLFFGSGTQLSVL.

The chain joins TRBV2 to TRBJ1-5, with D uncertain. Trimming shortened V by 3 bases and J by 0 bases, and 9 bases separated the two germline ends. This CDR3 comprises 15 residues. From germline, CDR1 is SNHLY and CDR2 FYNNEI. CDR3 amino acids: CASSDEGYSNQPQHF. The CDR3 DNA reads as TGTGCCAGCAGTGACGAGGGATATAGCAATCAGCCCCAGCATTTT.

The genes are TRBV6-8 and TRBJ2-1, with 12 bases fitting TRBD2. V gave up 5 bases and J gave up 7 bases; unmatched junction bases: 9. This CDR3 is built from 16 residues. CDR1 and CDR2 from the germline V gene are MNHGY and SAAAGT. CDR3 residues: CASSQTSGSSRNEQFF. DNA for the CDR3: TGTGCCAGCAGTCAGACTAGCGGGAGTTCTAGGAATGAGCAGTTCTTC.

The gene calls are TRBV4-1 and TRBJ1-1; 10 nucleotides line up with TRBD1. Germline lookup yields CDR1 MGHRA and CDR2 YSYEKL. The CDR3 has 17 residues. J gave up 6 bases and V 2 bases, and 12 bases lay outside the gene matches. The CDR3 region has the DNA TGCGCCAGCAGCCAACCTCTAGGGACAGGGGCCGAACCTGAAGCTTTCTTT. This translates into CASSQPLGTGAEPEAFF.

The CDR3 bases are TGTGCCAGCAGTGAATTGACTACCTTGAACAATGAGCAGTTCTTC. Its translation is CASSELTTLNNEQFF. V gene TRBV2 combines with J gene TRBJ2-1; TRBD2 is a possible D gene (5 bases). The CDR3 length is 15 residues. Deletions cut 2 bases from V and 5 bases from J, with 13 bases between. Germline loops: CDR1 SNHLY, CDR2 FYNNEI.

This sequence joins TRBV6-4 and TRBJ2-2, with TRBD2 identical over 7 bases. The CDR3 length is 17 residues. Germline assignment: CDR1 MRHNA and CDR2 SNTAGT. With V trimmed by 3 bases and J by 0 bases, 7 bases remained unmatched. CDR3 region: CASSDSGEGSNTGELFF. CDR3 coding DNA: TGTGCCAGCAGTGATTCGGGGGAGGGATCGAACACCGGGGAGCTGTTTTTT.

The chain joins TRBV6-5 to TRBJ1-5; 7 positions agree with TRBD1. The V gene's germline CDR1 is MNHEY and CDR2 SVGAGI. The CDR3 runs 13 residues. J was trimmed by 9 bases and V by 6 bases; bases with no gene match: 8. The CDR3 nucleotides read TGTGCCAGCAGCCTGGACAGGTTACGGCCCCAGCATTTT. This codes for CASSLDRLRPQHF.

This chain joins TRBV13 and TRBJ2-7, with 7 bases lining up with TRBD1. The CDR3 loop spans 17 amino acids. Per the germline V gene, CDR1 is PRHDT and CDR2 is FYEKMQ (reference sequence). V lost 5 bases, J lost 0 bases, and 13 bases stayed unmatched. CDR3: CASSPNPGQEYSYEQYF. CDR3 coding DNA: TGTGCCAGCAGCCCTAACCCCGGACAGGAGTACTCCTACGAGCAGTACTTC.

This chain joins TRBV7-2 and TRBJ2-7; TRBD2 matches at 10 bases. The CDR3 loop spans 17 amino acids. The germline V gene encodes CDR1 SGHTA and CDR2 FQGNSA. The V segment lost 5 bases and the J segment 0 bases; nucleotides outside the gene matches: 10. CDR3 loop: CASSIHSSSGSSYEQYF. Here the CDR3 DNA reads TGTGCCAGCAGCATCCATTCTTCTAGCGGGAGCTCCTACGAGCAGTACTTC.

The chain links TRBV19 to TRBJ1-3, with no clear D. Germline V CDR1 and CDR2: LNHDA, SQIVND (reference sequence). The CDR3 has 11 amino acids. Trimming shortened V by 8 bases and J by 4 bases, and 6 bases separated the two germline ends. CDR3 coding DNA: TGTGCCAGTCGGAGAGGAAACACCATATATTTT. This encodes CASRRGNTIYF.

As to this clone: This sample also contains other DNA sequences that code for the same CDR3. The CDR3 bases are TGTGCCAGCAGCTTAGCAGGTTCCTACGAGCAGTACTTC. Amino acids: CASSLAGSYEQYF. V usage is TRBV7-2 and J usage is TRBJ2-7; D ambiguous. The CDR3 is 13 residues long. V was shortened by 0 bases and J by 1 base, with 4 bases between the two germline ends. The germline CDR1 and CDR2 sequences are SGHTA and FQGNSA.

The chain is built from TRBV7-6 and TRBJ1-5; D is possibly TRBD1 (5 bases). V shed 6 bases and J shed 6 bases, with 15 bases lying between them. Germline values: CDR1 SGHVS, CDR2 FNYEAQ. This CDR3 contains 14 residues. DNA for the CDR3: TGTGCCAGCAGTTTCCAGGGCACCGGTCAGCCCCAGCATTTT. The encoded protein is CASSFQGTGQPQHF.

The rearrangement uses TRBV5-1 and TRBJ2-3; 10 bases are a match to TRBD2. Germline CDR1 SGHRS, CDR2 YFSETQ. The V and J ends lost 6 bases and 3 bases, in that order; junction bases with no gene match: 10. The CDR3 covers 16 residues. The CDR3 nucleotides are TGCGCCAGCACCCGGGCGGCTAGCGGGAGTACAGATACGCAGTATTTT. The encoded protein is CASTRAASGSTDTQYF.

With respect to this clone: This same CDR3 is encoded by further DNA sequences in the sample. The chain employs TRBV6-2 or TRBV6-3 and TRBJ2-5; D is undetermined. Germline lookup yields CDR1 MNHEY and CDR2 SVGEGT. This CDR3 contains 12 residues. V was trimmed by 2 bases and J by 1 base, leaving 2 bases between them. Written as DNA, the CDR3 is TGTGCCAGCAGTTACGGCCAAGAGACCCAGTACTTC. Translation: CASSYGQETQYF.

V is TRBV6-2 or TRBV6-3 and J is TRBJ2-5; unclear D gene. Germline CDR1 is MNHEY and CDR2 is SVGEGT. Deletions cut 5 bases from V and 2 bases from J, with 6 bases between. This CDR3 comprises 12 residues. This CDR3 is CASSLIQETQYF. CDR3 in DNA: TGTGCCAGCAGTCTGATACAAGAGACCCAGTACTTC.

The CDR3 here is CASSPDRDNSPLHF. The CDR3 DNA follows: TGTGCCAGCAGCCCGGACAGGGATAATTCACCCCTCCACTTT. The V call is TRBV7-6, the J call TRBJ1-6; TRBD1 matches at 8 bases. The CDR3 consists of 14 residues. Germline trimming cut 5 bases from V and 5 bases from J; bases unmatched to any gene: 2. Germline V CDR1 and CDR2: SGHVS, FNYEAQ.